This record looks at one T cell receptor (beta chain) sequence and its context. Antigen: not known. The data derive from a study of T cell responses to AZD1222 COVID-19 vaccine. Points from the study as a whole: Sampling that yielded the repertoires occurred only after the peak T cell response. Unmutated regions of variants are reportedly targeted by nearly half of spike-specific TCRs.

Libraries were prepared by immunoSEQ multiplex PCR; TCRdb keeps only in-frame clonotypes and omits some of them. The repertoire holds under 50,000 clones, with 85% to 90% as singletons. The germline V gene has CDR1 ENHRY and CDR2 SYGVKD. This CDR3 region has 16 residues. The V end was cut by 0 bases, the J end by 3 bases, with 13 bases between. The sample in question was peripheral blood, obtained 28 days after the second AZD1222 dose. The chain employs TRBV10-3 and TRBJ2-3; tentatively, D is TRBD1 (5 bases). This receptor was identified in an adult who received the AZD1222 COVID-19 vaccine. In nucleotides, the CDR3 is TGTGCCATCAGTGAGTCGCCCAACAGGTTAACAGATACGCAGTATTTT. This sequence encodes CAISESPNRLTDTQYF.